One sample yielded the 27 T cell receptor beta chains listed below, sequenced in a study of blood T cell repertoires in COVID-19 (dated by TCRdb to about 2020). The library was prepared using the immunoSEQ multiplex PCR assay. TCRdb limited this immuneACCESS table to in-frame rearrangements with V and J called. A share of clones is missing; checked studies link under half to unresolved V genes, and the rest is unexplained. The sample yields about 110,000 clones; around three quarters were counted once. About 4.5% of the sample is held by the ten biggest clonotypes. The material sequenced was peripheral blood. Receptors were obtained from a human donor in a cohort sampled during active or convalescent COVID-19.

The table lists this clone with a few counts. This chain links TRBV7-9 with TRBJ1-5; 8 bases line up with TRBD1. Germline V CDR1 and CDR2: SEHNR, FQNEAQ (reference sequence). The CDR3 has 15 amino acids. V trimming: 5 bases; J trimming: 0 bases; junction bases outside the gene matches: 3. The CDR3 is CASSPTGGSNQPQHF. The CDR3 coding sequence is TGTGCCAGCAGCCCAACAGGGGGTAGCAATCAGCCCCAGCATTTT.

This clone was seen a single time. In DNA, the CDR3 is TGTGCCAGCAGCTCGAGGGAACTAGTGACGAATGAGCAGTTCTTC. It codes for CASSSRELVTNEQFF. The chain uses TRBV9 and TRBJ2-1; D may be TRBD2 (5 bases). CDR3 size: 15 residues. Per the germline V gene, CDR1 is SGDLS and CDR2 is YYNGEE. With 4 bases removed from V and 7 bases from J, the gap between germline ends came to 18 bases.

The chain links TRBV27 to TRBJ1-3; TRBD1 is a possible D gene (6 bases). Germline V gene data show CDR1 as MNHEY and CDR2 as SMNVEV (reference sequence). The CDR3 runs 14 residues. V lost 6 bases and J lost 0, with 9 bases in between. In nucleotides, the CDR3 is TGTGCCAGCAGAAAGACAGGCTCTGGAAACACCATATATTTT. Residues: CASRKTGSGNTIYF.

CDR3 DNA sequence: TGTGCCAGCAGTTCCTTAGCGGGAGACCCCACAGATACGCAGTATTTT. It codes for CASSSLAGDPTDTQYF. The chain uses TRBV27 and TRBJ2-3, with 9 positions matching TRBD2. This CDR3 is 16 amino acids long. J gave up 2 bases and V 4 bases, and 7 bases lay outside the gene matches. Germline lookup yields CDR1 MNHEY and CDR2 SMNVEV (reference sequence).

The chain has TRBV28 and TRBJ2-7; TRBD1 matches 7 bases. CDR1 is MDHEN, CDR2 SYDVKM, per germline. V lost 8 bases to trimming and J lost 3 bases; unmatched junction nucleotides: 13. The CDR3 consists of 15 residues. The CDR3 DNA reads TGTGCCAGCTTCCCAGTAGGGGGCCTAATCTACGAGCAGTACTTC. Its translation is CASFPVGGLIYEQYF.

The chain's CDR3 is CASSLDTANEKLFF. CDR3 bases: TGTGCCAGCAGCTTAGATACAGCTAATGAAAAACTGTTTTTT. V gene TRBV7-2 combines with J gene TRBJ1-4; D unclear. The CDR3 length is 14 residues. V lost 1 base and J 3 bases, leaving 6 bases between the germline ends. The germline V gene encodes CDR1 SGHTA and CDR2 FQGNSA. Supplemented by reference TRBV7-2 and TRBJ1-4, the full variable domain reads GAGVSQSPSNKVTEKGKDVELRCDPISGHTALYWYRQSLGQGLEFLIYFQGNSAPDKSGLPSDRFSAERTGGSVSTLTIQRTQQEDSAVYLCASSLDTANEKLFFGSGTQLSVL.

The J gene is TRBJ2-1, the V gene TRBV7-9; 9 bases line up with TRBD2. The V and J ends lost 5 bases and 9 bases, in that order; junction bases with no gene match: 5. The CDR3 runs to 13 residues. Looked up from germline, CDR1 is SEHNR and CDR2 is FQNEAQ (reference sequence). The CDR3 sequence is CASSRSGSSEQFF. CDR3 nucleotides: TGTGCCAGCAGCCGTAGCGGGAGTAGTGAGCAGTTCTTC.

This clone was detected a few times. This rearrangement joins TRBV6-1 to TRBJ1-2; 9 bases match TRBD1. This CDR3 contains 16 residues. The ends lost 2 bases at V and 4 bases at J; junction bases unmatched: 8. Germline V CDR1 and CDR2: MNHNS, SASEGT. CDR3 sequence: CASSERTGARAYGYTF. CDR3 coding DNA: TGTGCCAGCAGTGAAAGGACAGGGGCGCGGGCCTATGGCTACACCTTC.

This chain joins TRBV29-1 and TRBJ2-3, with 9 bases lining up with TRBD1. CDR3 size: 14 residues. With 4 bases clipped from V and 3 bases from J, the junction kept 5 bases outside the gene matches. Germline V gene sequence: CDR1 SQVTM, CDR2 ANQGSEA. CDR3 DNA sequence: TGCAGCGTTGGGGTTGGACAGGGGACAGATACGCAGTATTTT. Amino acids: CSVGVGQGTDTQYF.

V and J are TRBV3-1 (or the pseudogene TRBV3-2) and TRBJ2-1, with 12 bases that match TRBD2. This CDR3 is built from 17 residues. V shed 3 bases, J shed 4 bases, and the junction held 7 bases outside the gene matches. Germline V gene data show CDR1 as LGHDT and CDR2 as YNNKEL (reference sequence). CDR3 sequence: CASSHELAGGLYNEQFF. Here the CDR3 DNA reads TGTGCCAGCAGCCACGAACTAGCGGGGGGCCTATACAATGAGCAGTTCTTC.

This clone was recorded once. V usage is TRBV5-4 and J usage is TRBJ1-3; D perhaps matches TRBD1 (5 bases). Trimming stripped 4 bases from V and 4 bases from J, with 12 bases between. This CDR3 region has 14 residues. The germline CDR1 and CDR2 sequences are SGHNT and YYREEE (reference sequence). The CDR3 DNA is TGTGCCAGCAGCCAAGACAGTCTCGGAAACACCATATATTTT. Translated, it gives CASSQDSLGNTIYF.

CDR3 coding DNA: TGTGCCACCAGTGATTCCCGAGGTCTCCCCCCTGAAGCTTTCTTT. Its protein product is CATSDSRGLPPEAFF. This rearrangement joins TRBV24-1 to TRBJ1-1, with D unclear. CDR3 size: 15 residues. V dropped 2 bases and J dropped 6 bases, with 15 bases sitting between them. Germline V gene sequence: CDR1 KGHDR, CDR2 SFDVKD.

The gene calls are TRBV2 and TRBJ2-1, with TRBD1 matching over 10 bases. The germline gives CDR1 SNHLY, CDR2 FYNNEI. The trim removed 7 bases at V and 4 bases at J, leaving 4 bases unmatched. This CDR3 is 14 amino acids long. The CDR3 reads CASTPGQGYNEQFF. CDR3 nucleotides: TGTGCCAGCACCCCGGGACAGGGGTACAATGAGCAGTTCTTC.

Only one count was recorded for this clone. The V and J genes are TRBV28 and TRBJ1-1; TRBD1 aligns across 9 bases. The CDR3 is 17 residues long. CDR1 and CDR2 (germline): MDHEN, SYDVKM. V trimming: 6 bases; J trimming: 0 bases; junction bases outside the gene matches: 11. The CDR3: CASSTRATGGLNTEAFF. For the CDR3, the DNA is TGTGCCAGCAGCACACGAGCCACAGGGGGCTTGAACACTGAAGCTTTCTTT. Together with reference TRBV28 and TRBJ1-1, the CDR3 gives the full variable domain: DVKVTQSSRYLVKRTGEKVFLECVQDMDHENMFWYRQDPGLGLRLIYFSYDVKMKEKGDIPEGYSVSREKKERFSLILESASTNQTSMYLCASSTRATGGLNTEAFFGQGTRLTVV.

The chain links TRBV9 to TRBJ2-2, with TRBD2 as a possible D gene (6 bases). Looked up from germline, CDR1 is SGDLS and CDR2 is YYNGEE. This CDR3 spans 16 amino acids. V gave up 5 bases and J gave up 0 bases, with 14 bases separating them. CDR3 DNA: TGTGCCAGCAGGGGTGGCGGCGGGGCGAACACCGGGGAGCTGTTTTTT. Amino acid sequence: CASRGGGGANTGELFF.

The CDR3: CASSKGDRGDEKLFF. CDR3 bases: TGTGCCAGCAGCAAAGGGGACAGGGGAGACGAAAAACTGTTTTTT. This rearrangement joins TRBV21-1 to TRBJ1-4; the table calls TRBD1, which could not be checked here. TRBV21-1 is classified as a pseudogene. This CDR3 is 15 amino acids long.

With respect to this clone: Different DNA sequences within this sample yield the same CDR3. This chain joins TRBV2 and TRBJ2-1, with D perhaps matching TRBD1 (7 bases). Germline V gene sequence: CDR1 SNHLY, CDR2 FYNNEI. This CDR3 spans 16 amino acids. The V gene lost 4 bases and the J gene lost 1 base, with 14 bases spanning the gap. The CDR3 spells CASSVSAGGSYNEQFF. Written as DNA, the CDR3 is TGTGCCAGCAGTGTGTCGGCAGGGGGGTCCTACAATGAGCAGTTCTTC. The full variable domain, completed using reference TRBV2 and TRBJ2-1, is EPEVTQTPSHQVTQMGQEVILRCVPISNHLYFYWYRQILGQKVEFLVSFYNNEISEKSEIFDDQFSVERPDGSNFTLKIRSTKLEDSAMYFCASSVSAGGSYNEQFFGPGTRLTVL.

The rearrangement joins TRBV11-3 to TRBJ2-1, with 7 bases fitting TRBD2. After removal of 0 bases from V and 7 bases from J, the junction contained 18 bases not matched to a gene. The V gene's germline CDR1 is SGHNT and CDR2 YENEEA. This CDR3 is built from 19 residues. The CDR3 DNA reads as TGTGCCAGCAGCTTAGATCGGGAGGTACCCACCAACTCGGGGAATGAGCAGTTCTTC. Its translation is CASSLDREVPTNSGNEQFF.

This clone was recorded a few times. The chain uses TRBV9 and TRBJ2-1; unclear D gene. V lost 0 bases to trimming and J lost 16 bases, with 17 bases between them. The CDR3 loop spans 13 amino acids. Germline loops: CDR1 SGDLS, CDR2 YYNGEE. For the CDR3, the DNA is TGTGCCAGCAGCGTAGCGGTATTTGGTGGGCTATTCTTC. It yields the protein CASSVAVFGGLFF.

This clone was counted only a few times. The V and J genes are TRBV11-1 and TRBJ2-7, with TRBD1 matching 9 bases. This CDR3 contains 15 residues. The germline CDR1 and CDR2 sequences are SGHAT and FQDESV (reference sequence). The V and J ends lost 5 bases and 4 bases, in that order; junction bases with no gene match: 9. The chain's CDR3 is CASSIQTGTGYEQYF. In nucleotides, the CDR3 is TGTGCCAGCAGCATACAAACCGGGACAGGGTACGAGCAGTACTTC.

The chain couples TRBV19 to TRBJ2-3; D may be TRBD2 (6 bases). V was cut by 6 bases and J by 7 bases, with 23 bases left in between. This CDR3 is 16 amino acids long. The germline V gene encodes CDR1 LNHDA and CDR2 SQIVND (reference sequence). CDR3 in DNA: TGTGCCAGTAGCCTTGGGGGGTGGGGTCGAGACTATACGCAGTATTTT. This sequence encodes CASSLGGWGRDYTQYF.

This clone was recorded a few times. The chain recombines TRBV6-6 with TRBJ1-6; no firm D call. Germline V gene data show CDR1 as MNHNY and CDR2 as SVGAGI (reference sequence). The CDR3 is made up of 13 amino acids. Trimming took off 3 bases at V and 5 bases at J, with 5 bases between the two ends. DNA for the CDR3: TGTGCCAGCAGTTATCAGGATAATTCACCCCTCCACTTT. It yields the protein CASSYQDNSPLHF.

V and J are TRBV7-2 and TRBJ2-2; a possible D gene is TRBD2 (5 bases). Deletions cut 2 bases from V and 5 bases from J, with 12 bases between. The CDR3 has 15 residues. Germline V gives CDR1 SGHTA, CDR2 FQGNSA. CDR3 coding DNA: TGTGCCAGCAGCTTAATGGACGGGAAAACCGGGGAGCTGTTTTTT. Translation gives CASSLMDGKTGELFF.

J is TRBJ1-5 and V is TRBV6-6; possibly TRBD1 for D (5 bases). V lost 2 bases and J lost 2, with 10 bases in between. The CDR3 sequence is 15 residues long. The germline gives CDR1 MNHNY, CDR2 SVGAGI (reference sequence). CDR3 nucleotides: TGTGCCAGCAGTTACGGGGGGAGTGGCAATCAGCCCCAGCATTTT. It translates to CASSYGGSGNQPQHF.

The J gene is TRBJ1-6, the V gene TRBV25-1, with 9 bases identical to TRBD1. The V gene end was trimmed by 7 bases and the J gene end by 7 bases; junction bases not matched to a gene: 5. The germline V gene encodes CDR1 MGHDK and CDR2 SYGVNS. The CDR3 consists of 14 residues. CDR3 coding DNA: TGTGCCAGCAACCCGGGACAGGGAAATTCACCCCTCCACTTT. Translating gives CASNPGQGNSPLHF.

This rearrangement joins TRBV2 to TRBJ2-7; TRBD2 matches 8 bases. CDR3 length equals 14 residues. The J segment lost 7 bases and the V segment lost 4 bases, leaving 9 bases of the junction unmatched. The germline V gene encodes CDR1 SNHLY and CDR2 FYNNEI. CDR3 nucleotides: TGTGCCAGCAGTGTGGTGGTAGCGGGGTATGAGCAGTACTTC. The encoded protein is CASSVVVAGYEQYF. Full variable domain (missing parts from reference TRBV2 and TRBJ2-7): EPEVTQTPSHQVTQMGQEVILRCVPISNHLYFYWYRQILGQKVEFLVSFYNNEISEKSEIFDDQFSVERPDGSNFTLKIRSTKLEDSAMYFCASSVVVAGYEQYFGPGTRLTVT.

This chain links TRBV24-1 with TRBJ2-3; 7 bases match TRBD1. V was clipped by 2 bases and J by 2 bases; unmatched bases: 3. The germline V gene has CDR1 KGHDR and CDR2 SFDVKD. The CDR3 extends over 15 amino acids. CDR3 residues: CATSDYGQVTDTQYF. The CDR3 region has the DNA TGTGCCACCAGTGATTATGGACAGGTCACAGATACGCAGTATTTT.